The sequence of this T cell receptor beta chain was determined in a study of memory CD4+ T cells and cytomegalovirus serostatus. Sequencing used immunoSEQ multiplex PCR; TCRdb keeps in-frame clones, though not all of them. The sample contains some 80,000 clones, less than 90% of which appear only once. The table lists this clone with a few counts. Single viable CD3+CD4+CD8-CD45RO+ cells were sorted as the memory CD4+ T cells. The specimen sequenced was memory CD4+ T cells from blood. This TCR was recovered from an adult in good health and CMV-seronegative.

In nucleotides, the CDR3 is TGTGCCAGCAGCCCATCCACAGGGAACTATGGCTACACCTTC. Its protein is CASSPSTGNYGYTF. V is TRBV2 and J is TRBJ1-2; the D gene is possibly TRBD1 (6 bases). The V gene lost 6 bases and the J gene lost 2 bases, with 13 bases spanning the gap. The CDR3 runs 14 residues. Germline loops: CDR1 SNHLY, CDR2 FYNNEI.